The source of this TCR beta chain is a study of blood T cell repertoires in COVID-19. About the research overall: Sites in the United States, Italy and Spain provided acute and convalescent COVID-19 samples.

Clones were read by immunoSEQ multiplex PCR, and TCRdb kept only the in-frame ones, dropping some. The sample consists of tens of thousands of clones, 65% to 80% of them appearing once. The CDR3 is made up of 15 amino acids. V was clipped by 3 bases and J by 0 bases; unmatched bases: 1. Per the germline V gene, CDR1 is LGHNT and CDR2 is FRNRAP. The sequenced material came from peripheral blood. The receptor's source is a man between 65 and 85 years old with acute or convalescent COVID-19. The chain combines TRBV12-5 with TRBJ2-3, with TRBD1 matching over 9 bases. CDR3 bases: TGTGCTAGTGGTTTTGGGACAGGGAGCACAGATACGCAGTATTTT. Its translation is CASGFGTGSTDTQYF. The entire variable domain, with the rest obtained from reference TRBV12-5 and TRBJ2-3, is as follows: DARVTQTPRHKVTEMGQEVTMRCQPILGHNTVFWYRQTMMQGLELLAYFRNRAPLDDSGMPKDRFSAEMPDATLATLKIQPSEPRDSAVYFCASGFGTGSTDTQYFGPGTRLTVL.